Sequencing of this T cell receptor beta chain was carried out in a study of beta chain features in type 1 diabetes. For the study at large: Summed over all samples, the examined sorted cells came to 100 million to 130 million.

Remarks on this clone: Its target is unknown.

The CDR3 extends over 14 amino acids. Germline V lookup: CDR1 MNHNS, CDR2 SASEGT. V dropped 6 bases and J dropped 1; count of bases not matched to a gene: 4. Expressed TCRB transcripts were sequenced after all isolated RNA was converted to cDNA. TCRdb's copy holds only in-frame clones and misses some; the assay was immunoSEQ multiplex PCR. The sample holds about 650,000 clones, approximately 13% seen once. Only one heparinised blood draw was taken per donor, and its volume averaged approximately 120 mL. Study results and caveats: There was a moderate but significant shortening of TCRB CDR3s in all four CD4+ subsets of Type 1 diabetes patients. Across patients, naive, central memory and Treg TCRB repertoires exhibited apparently greater similarity than was observed across healthy donors. Although PCR might favor shorter templates, it would do so equally in patients and controls.

The source of this sequence is a man in his thirties or forties with type 1 diabetes. The rearrangement joins TRBV6-1 to TRBJ2-7, with 9 bases aligning to TRBD1. The sequencing sample was made of naive CD4+ T cells from blood. Here the CDR3 reads CASSADRGSYEQYF. CDR3 in DNA: TGTGCCAGCAGCGCGGACAGGGGATCCTACGAGCAGTACTTC.